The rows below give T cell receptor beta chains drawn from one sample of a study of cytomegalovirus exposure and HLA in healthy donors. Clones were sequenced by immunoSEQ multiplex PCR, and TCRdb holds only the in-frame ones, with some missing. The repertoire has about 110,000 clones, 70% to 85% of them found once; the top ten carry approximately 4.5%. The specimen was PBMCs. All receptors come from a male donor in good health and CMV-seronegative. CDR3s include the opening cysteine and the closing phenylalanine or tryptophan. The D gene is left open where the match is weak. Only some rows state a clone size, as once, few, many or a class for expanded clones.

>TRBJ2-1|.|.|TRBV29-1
TGCAGCGTTGAATTTAGGGGCTCCTACAATGAGCAGTTCTTC
CSVEFRGSYNEQFF
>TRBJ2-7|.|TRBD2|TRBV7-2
TGTGCCAGCAGCTCGGACAGACTAGCGGGAGCCGAGCAGTACTTC
CASSSDRLAGAEQYF
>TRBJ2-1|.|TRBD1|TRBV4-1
TGCGCCAGCAGCGGGATGGGACAGGTCTACAATGAGCAGTTCTTC
CASSGMGQVYNEQFF
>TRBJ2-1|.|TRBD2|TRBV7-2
TGTGCCAGCAGTTCTTATGAAGGGCTAGCGGATTTCAATGAGCAGTTCTTC
CASSSYEGLADFNEQFF
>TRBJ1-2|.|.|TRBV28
TGTGCCAGCAGTTCCGCGGGACCGCTTTTTGGCTACACCTTC
CASSSAGPLFGYTF
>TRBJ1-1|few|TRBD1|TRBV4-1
TGCGCCAGCAGCCAAGAGGACAGGAACATGAACACTGAAGCTTTCTTT
CASSQEDRNMNTEAFF
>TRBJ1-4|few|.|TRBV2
TGTGCTTCCCTCGGGGGGTCTCGGACTAATGAAAAACTGTTTTTT
CASLGGSRTNEKLFF
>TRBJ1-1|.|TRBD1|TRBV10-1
TGCGCCAGCAGTGAGTCGGACAGGGAAACTGAAGCTTTCTTT
CASSESDRETEAFF
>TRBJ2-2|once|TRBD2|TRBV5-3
TGTGCCAGAAGGCTGGCCCCGACTAGCGGGAGCAAAAACACCGGGGAGCTGTTTTTT
CARRLAPTSGSKNTGELFF
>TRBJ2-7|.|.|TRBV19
TGTGCCACCTGGATCGGGACACATCCCCACGAGCAGTACTTC
CATWIGTHPHEQYF
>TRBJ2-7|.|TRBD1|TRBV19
TGTGCCAGTAGTGAAGTCCGGACAGGGGGTTTCGAGCAGTACTTC
CASSEVRTGGFEQYF
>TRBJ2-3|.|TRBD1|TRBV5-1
TGCGCCAGCAGCTCGATCCACCAGGGGGATAGCACAGATACGCAGTATTTT
CASSSIHQGDSTDTQYF
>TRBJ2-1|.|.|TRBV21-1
TGTGCCATCAGTCGGACTAGCGAAAACAATGAGCAGTTCTTC
CAISRTSENNEQFF
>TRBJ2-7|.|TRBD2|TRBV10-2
TGCGCCAGCAGAGCCGTTAACCCGGGACTAGCCTACGAGCAGTACTTC
CASRAVNPGLAYEQYF
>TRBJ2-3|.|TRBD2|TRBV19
TGTGCCAGTAGTATATGGGGACAGCCCGGGACTAGCACTACAGATACGCAGTATTTT
CASSIWGQPGTSTTDTQYF
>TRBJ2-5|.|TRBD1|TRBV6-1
TGTGCCACCTTTAGACAGGGTGGCGAGACCCAGTACTTC
CATFRQGGETQYF
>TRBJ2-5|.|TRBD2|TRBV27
TGTGCCAGCAGTCCCCAACCCTTATCGGGAGGGGCCCGTCGGACCCAGTACTTC
CASSPQPLSGGARRTQYF
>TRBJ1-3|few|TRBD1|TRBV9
TGTGCCAGCAGCGCGGACAGGGGGCTAGGAAACACCATATATTTT
CASSADRGLGNTIYF
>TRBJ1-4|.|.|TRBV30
TGTGCCTGGAGGATACAGAAAAATGAAAAACTGTTTTTT
CAWRIQKNEKLFF
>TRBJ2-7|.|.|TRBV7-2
TGTGCCAGCACCCGCCGCCTGGACAGCTTATACGAGCAGTACTTC
CASTRRLDSLYEQYF